The 30 T cell receptor beta chains below all came from one sample that was sequenced in a study of shared clonotypes between healthy human individuals. Naive CD8 populations comprised CD45RO-negative cells positively selected for CCR7, excluding terminally differentiated effector memory CD45RA+ cells. Sequenced by immunoSEQ multiplex PCR; TCRdb stores in-frame clones only, minus some. The sample lists roughly 2.1 million clones, 93% occurring once. Sequencing was carried out using naive CD8+ T cells from PBMCs. Receptor source: a man aged 18 to 29 in good health. Some clones in this sample may be carry-over from other donors' samples.

This chain links TRBV7-9 with TRBJ2-7; 7 positions match TRBD1. The CDR3 is 11 residues long. Germline values: CDR1 SEHNR, CDR2 FQNEAQ (reference sequence). The ends lost 5 bases at V and 6 bases at J; junction bases unmatched: 1. CDR3 protein: CASSDRVEQYF. CDR3 sequence (DNA): TGTGCCAGCAGCGACAGGGTCGAGCAGTACTTC.

V gene TRBV9 combines with J gene TRBJ1-4; D gene unclear. V gave up 3 bases and J gave up 6 bases, with 12 bases separating them. The CDR3 is 14 amino acids. Germline lookup yields CDR1 SGDLS and CDR2 YYNGEE. DNA for the CDR3: TGTGCCAGCAGCGGAGGCGGGCGTGATGAAAAACTGTTTTTT. Its translation: CASSGGGRDEKLFF.

The genes are TRBV11-2 and TRBJ2-3; D perhaps matches TRBD1 (5 bases). Between the trimmed V and J ends, which lost 5 bases and 11 bases, there was a span of 11 bases. Germline CDR1 is SGHAT and CDR2 is FQNNGV. The CDR3 totals 11 residues. The CDR3 nucleotides are TGTGCCAGCAGCCCCTCGGACAAGCAGTATTTT. This sequence encodes CASSPSDKQYF.

The chain uses TRBV10-2 and TRBJ2-7; D is unresolved. The CDR3 contains 14 residues. In germline, CDR1 is WSHSY, CDR2 SAAADI. V lost 2 bases, J lost 5 bases, and 13 bases lay in between. CDR3 residues: CASSERSRTHEQYF. CDR3 coding DNA: TGCGCCAGCAGTGAGCGGAGCCGGACCCACGAGCAGTACTTC.

The CDR3 loop is CASSLQALATNEKLFF. In nucleotides, the CDR3 is TGTGCCAGCAGTTTGCAAGCCCTTGCAACTAATGAAAAACTGTTTTTT. The rearrangement uses TRBV28 and TRBJ1-4, with no clear D. This CDR3 contains 16 residues. Germline assignment: CDR1 MDHEN and CDR2 SYDVKM. Trimming cost V 3 bases and J 0 bases, with 11 bases left between them.

This chain's CDR3 is CASSDSLGGVGQPQHF. The CDR3 region has the DNA TGTGCCAGCAGTGATTCCCTAGGGGGAGTCGGTCAGCCCCAGCATTTT. The chain employs TRBV2 and TRBJ1-5; a weak D match, TRBD1 (6 bases). There are 16 residues in the CDR3. CDR1 and CDR2 (germline): SNHLY, FYNNEI. V lost 3 bases to trimming and J lost 6 bases, with 18 bases between them.

Concerning this clone: Within the sample, other DNA sequences also encode this same CDR3. The chain links TRBV4-1 to TRBJ1-1, with D unresolved. V was cut by 4 bases and J by 1 base, with 10 bases left in between. CDR1 is MGHRA, CDR2 YSYEKL, per germline. CDR3 size: 14 residues. The CDR3 spells CASSPRAGNTEAFF. CDR3 coding DNA: TGCGCCAGCAGCCCACGGGCAGGGAACACTGAAGCTTTCTTT.

This clone was counted a single time. The genes are TRBV13 and TRBJ2-7, with D perhaps matching TRBD1 (5 bases). The CDR3 has 11 amino acids. Trimming took off 5 bases at V and 7 bases at J, with 9 bases between the two ends. CDR1 is PRHDT and CDR2 is FYEKMQ in the germline V gene (reference sequence). The CDR3 nucleotides are TGTGCCAGCAGCACTCAGGGTGAGCAGTACTTC. Translated: CASSTQGEQYF.

This clone was seen a few times. Other DNA sequences in this specimen translate into the identical CDR3. The V gene is TRBV14, the J gene TRBJ1-1; D remains unclear. V shed 2 bases and J shed 2 bases, with 6 bases lying between them. Germline V gives CDR1 SGHDN, CDR2 FVKESK. The CDR3 runs 13 residues. In nucleotides, the CDR3 is TGTGCCAGCAGCCAACCCCCTAACACTGAAGCTTTCTTT. This gives the protein CASSQPPNTEAFF. The variable domain in full, completed from reference TRBV14 and TRBJ1-1, reads EAGVTQFPSHSVIEKGQTVTLRCDPISGHDNLYWYRRVMGKEIKFLLHFVKESKQDESGMPNNRFLAERTGGTYSTLKVQPAELEDSGVYFCASSQPPNTEAFFGQGTRLTVV.

The rearrangement joins TRBV2 to TRBJ2-3, with 10 bases that match TRBD2. Germline values: CDR1 SNHLY, CDR2 FYNNEI. There are 17 residues in the CDR3. The V segment lost 9 bases and the J segment 1 base; nucleotides outside the gene matches: 13. The CDR3 DNA follows: TGTGCCAGGGGTGGTGAGCGGGAGGGCCGGGGCACAGATACGCAGTATTTT. This encodes CARGGEREGRGTDTQYF. The whole variable domain, remainder taken from reference TRBV2 and TRBJ2-3, is EPEVTQTPSHQVTQMGQEVILRCVPISNHLYFYWYRQILGQKVEFLVSFYNNEISEKSEIFDDQFSVERPDGSNFTLKIRSTKLEDSAMYFCARGGEREGRGTDTQYFGPGTRLTVL.

The chain uses TRBV27 and TRBJ2-7; no clear D. The CDR3 is made up of 14 amino acids. V dropped 4 bases and J dropped 0 bases, with 10 bases sitting between them. The germline gives CDR1 MNHEY, CDR2 SMNVEV (reference sequence). CDR3 protein: CASSWSSSSYEQYF. The CDR3 bases are TGTGCCAGCAGTTGGTCTAGTAGCTCCTACGAGCAGTACTTC.

The chain links TRBV27 to TRBJ2-5; D gene uncertain. From germline, CDR1 is MNHEY and CDR2 SMNVEV (reference sequence). Trimming took 6 bases from V and 2 from J, leaving 19 bases between them. This CDR3 has 16 residues. As DNA, the CDR3 is TGTGCCAGCAGCCCAAGGACGGTTGACCCTCAAGAGACCCAGTACTTC. This codes for CASSPRTVDPQETQYF.

The genes are TRBV15 and TRBJ2-5; a possible D gene is TRBD2 (6 bases). Germline loops: CDR1 LNHNV, CDR2 YYDKDF (reference sequence). V was clipped by 0 bases and J by 3 bases, with 11 bases between them. This CDR3 has 15 residues. The CDR3 bases are TGTGCCACCAGCAGAGACCCGAGGGAGGAAGAGACCCAGTACTTC. This encodes CATSRDPREEETQYF.

In regard to this clone: At one end the junction does not follow the germline gene, possibly because of a read error. The V gene is TRBV18, the J gene TRBJ2-1; a possible D gene is TRBD2 (6 bases). The CDR3 sequence is 13 residues long. Germline CDR1 reads KGHSH; CDR2 reads LQKENI. The CDR3 is CASSRPGLSEPIF. CDR3 DNA sequence: TGTGCCAGCTCACGTCCGGGACTCTCTGAGCCGATCTTC.

The chain couples TRBV19 to TRBJ2-1, with D maybe TRBD2 (6 bases). Germline CDR1 is LNHDA and CDR2 is SQIVND (reference sequence). V shed 3 bases and J shed 10 bases, with 22 bases lying between them. The CDR3 has 16 amino acids. The CDR3 spells CASSMGRGTFLLEQFF. DNA of the CDR3: TGTGCCAGTAGTATGGGTAGAGGGACTTTCCTCTTAGAGCAGTTCTTC.

The V gene is TRBV7-9, the J gene TRBJ2-1, with TRBD2 as a possible D gene (5 bases). V lost 5 bases and J 5 bases, leaving 13 bases between the germline ends. Germline-derived CDR1 and CDR2 are SEHNR and FQNEAQ (reference sequence). The CDR3 is 14 residues long. This chain's CDR3 is CASSPSPGNNEQFF. DNA for the CDR3: TGTGCCAGCAGCCCCTCCCCCGGGAACAATGAGCAGTTCTTC.

This clone was observed once. The CDR3 sequence is CASSLLDSNEQFF. The CDR3 nucleotides read TGTGCCAGCAGTTTACTGGACAGCAATGAGCAGTTCTTC. The chain combines TRBV28 with TRBJ2-1; the D gene is possibly TRBD1 (6 bases). V lost 2 bases, J lost 6 bases, and 8 bases lay in between. The CDR3 extends over 13 amino acids. Germline assignment: CDR1 MDHEN and CDR2 SYDVKM.

This chain connects TRBV5-8 to TRBJ1-2; the D is unclear. CDR3 length equals 12 residues. Per germline, CDR1 SGHTS and CDR2 YDEGEE. V was pared by 5 bases and J by 7 bases, with 12 bases between. In DNA form, the CDR3 reads TGTGCCAGCAGAGCTGGTGGGTTTGGCTACACCTTC. The encoded protein is CASRAGGFGYTF.

The J gene is TRBJ2-7, the V gene TRBV6-1; 9 bases align to TRBD1. Germline CDR1 is MNHNS and CDR2 is SASEGT. The CDR3 consists of 14 residues. Losses at the gene ends were 5 bases for V and 1 base for J; bases not matched to a gene: 3. The CDR3 is CASSLDRGSYEQYF. The CDR3 nucleotides read TGTGCCAGCAGTCTGGACAGGGGATCCTACGAGCAGTACTTC.

This chain links TRBV15 with TRBJ2-2, with D hard to call. CDR1 is LNHNV, CDR2 YYDKDF, per germline (reference sequence). The CDR3 sequence is 16 residues long. Trimming left V 4 bases short and J 0 bases short, with 12 bases between. The CDR3: CATSTPHSTNTGELFF. CDR3 DNA: TGTGCCACCAGCACCCCGCATTCAACGAACACCGGGGAGCTGTTTTTT.

This sequence joins TRBV9 and TRBJ2-6; D not resolved. V dropped 0 bases and J dropped 1 base, with 8 bases sitting between them. Germline V gene lookup returns CDR1 SGDLS and CDR2 YYNGEE. This CDR3 comprises 16 residues. The CDR3 sequence is CASSVAAASGANVLTF. The CDR3 nucleotides read TGTGCCAGCAGCGTAGCGGCCGCTTCTGGGGCCAACGTCCTGACTTTC.

Concerning this clone: This sample includes further DNA sequences coding for the same CDR3. This rearrangement joins TRBV20-1 to TRBJ2-5; D not certain. The CDR3 loop spans 10 amino acids. CDR1 is DFQATT, CDR2 SNEGSKA, per germline (reference sequence). The germline V and J ends were trimmed by 1 base and 5 bases, with 2 bases remaining between them. CDR3 protein: CSARGETQYF. CDR3 sequence (DNA): TGCAGTGCTAGAGGGGAGACCCAGTACTTC.

As regards this clone: Mismatch with germline at one junction end may stem from a read error. The V and J genes are TRBV18 and TRBJ2-7, with 11 bases fitting TRBD1. This CDR3 is 14 amino acids long. The germline V gene encodes CDR1 KGHSH and CDR2 LQKENI. The CDR3 nucleotides are TGTGCCAGCTCGCCACGGGGACAGGGGGACGAGCAGTACTTC. This gives the protein CASSPRGQGDEQYF.

The chain uses TRBV7-3 and TRBJ2-2; tentative D call: TRBD1 (5 bases). The CDR3 runs to 14 residues. With 5 bases removed from V and 2 bases from J, the gap between germline ends came to 9 bases. Germline-derived CDR1 and CDR2 are SGHTA and FQGTGA. As DNA, the CDR3 is TGTGCCAGCAGCGCAGGGTCCAACACCGGGGAGCTGTTTTTT. It specifies CASSAGSNTGELFF.

The V call is TRBV2, the J call TRBJ2-1; D is unresolved. V shed 3 bases and J shed 7 bases, with 19 bases lying between them. The germline V gene has CDR1 SNHLY and CDR2 FYNNEI. The CDR3 sequence is 16 residues long. The CDR3: CASSEGGDYIGNEQFF. The CDR3 DNA sequence: TGTGCCAGCAGTGAGGGTGGGGATTACATAGGGAATGAGCAGTTCTTC.

The rearrangement joins TRBV28 to TRBJ2-3, with TRBD2 identical over 9 bases. CDR1 MDHEN and CDR2 SYDVKM come from the germline V gene. The trim removed 10 bases at V and 6 bases at J, leaving 11 bases unmatched. CDR3 size: 14 residues. The CDR3 coding sequence is TGTGCCACTTCATTAGCGGGGGAGGATGATACGCAGTATTTT. Its protein is CATSLAGEDDTQYF.

V gene TRBV5-6 combines with J gene TRBJ1-3; D not resolved. This CDR3 has 12 residues. Germline-derived CDR1 and CDR2 are SGHDT and YYEEEE. V lost 2 bases to trimming and J lost 3 bases, with 3 bases between them. The CDR3 coding sequence is TGTGCCAGCAGCTTATTTGGAAACACCATATATTTT. The encoded protein is CASSLFGNTIYF. The full variable domain, its missing parts supplied by reference TRBV5-6 and TRBJ1-3, is DAGVTQSPTHLIKTRGQQVTLRCSPKSGHDTVSWYQQALGQGPQFIFQYYEEEERQRGNFPDRFSGHQFPNYSSELNVNALLLGDSALYLCASSLFGNTIYFGEGSWLTVV.

Concerning this clone itself: Other DNA sequences from this sample encode an identical CDR3 as well. The chain has TRBV27 and TRBJ2-7; tentatively, D is TRBD1 or TRBD2 (5 bases each). This CDR3 contains 14 residues. The germline V and J ends were trimmed by 4 bases and 2 bases, with 12 bases remaining between them. Germline CDR1 and CDR2: MNHEY and SMNVEV (reference sequence). The CDR3 here is CASSWGTGTYEQYF. The CDR3 region has the DNA TGTGCCAGCAGTTGGGGGACGGGAACCTACGAGCAGTACTTC.

The CDR3 reads CSVMGQGPYEQYF. In nucleotides, the CDR3 is TGCAGCGTAATGGGACAGGGACCCTACGAGCAGTACTTC. The V and J genes are TRBV29-1 and TRBJ2-7, with TRBD1 matching 9 bases. The CDR3 loop spans 13 amino acids. V was clipped by 6 bases and J by 2 bases; unmatched bases: 5. CDR1 is SQVTM, CDR2 ANQGSEA, per germline.

The chain employs TRBV5-1 and TRBJ2-2, with 13 bases fitting TRBD2. V gave up 4 bases and J gave up 5 bases; unmatched junction bases: 11. Germline V gene data show CDR1 as SGHRS and CDR2 as YFSETQ. The CDR3 has 18 residues. The CDR3 protein is CASSQIGLAGARTGELFF. DNA of the CDR3: TGCGCCAGCAGCCAGATAGGACTAGCGGGAGCGCGGACCGGGGAGCTGTTTTTT.